The present T cell receptor beta chain was sequenced within a study of radiotherapy plus CTLA-4 blockade in lung cancer. Broader study findings: Increased serum interferon-beta after radiation also reportedly predicted response strongly.

On this clone itself: Its antigen is currently unknown.

Measured with immunoSEQ multiplex PCR; TCRdb has only the in-frame clones, and not every one. The repertoire has about 45,000 clones, 60% to 80% of them found once; the top ten carry approximately 8%. The junction had 8 bases not matched to a gene; V was cut back by 3 bases and J by 2 bases. CDR3 size: 16 residues. Germline V gives CDR1 KGHSH, CDR2 LQKENI. This receptor was taken from a human donor with non-small cell lung cancer who had stable disease on radiotherapy plus ipilimumab. The specimen comprised peripheral blood, sampled from a patient treated with radiotherapy plus ipilimumab. The gene calls are TRBV18 and TRBJ2-3; 7 nucleotides agree with TRBD1. This CDR3 reads CASSPRGRRSTDTQYF. For the CDR3, the DNA is TGTGCCAGCTCACCGAGGGGGCGTCGATCCACAGATACGCAGTATTTT.